Described below is a single T cell receptor beta chain sequence and its context. What antigen it recognizes has not been identified. No clone much larger than this one lies a single base away; base qualities are absent. The data were taken from a study of T cell responses to AZD1222 COVID-19 vaccine (dated by TCRdb to the early 2020s). For the study in its entirety: AZD1222 recipients with second doses at about 4 weeks or about 12 weeks were pooled, because spike-specific TCR depth and breadth did not differ between schedules. A total of 233 trial participants underwent TCR sequencing, of whom around 200 received two doses of AZD1222 and some 25 received two doses of the MenACWY control vaccine. Trial participants were enrolled by age into 18-55, 56-69 and 70-plus year subgroups, with roughly 150, 30 and 60 TCR-sequenced participants respectively.

V loses 0 bases, J loses 9 bases, and the germline ends lie 12 bases apart. From its cysteine to its phenylalanine, the CDR3 spans 15 amino acids. Only the CDR3 portion is preserved as DNA: 45 bases, with reading frame beginning at the first base. Sequences LGHDT (CDR1) and YNNKEL (CDR2) are obtained from the germline V gene (reference sequence). The time point label of this sample denotes: baseline before first vaccination. Vaccinee samples were obtained from the UK trials COV001 and COV002, which included a single-blind randomized controlled phase 2/3 trial of AZD1222 (ChAdOx1 nCoV-19) in healthy adults. For TCRbeta chain sequencing, PBMC samples from trial participants were taken at day 0 and at day 28 after the second dose. The CDR3 regions of human TCRbeta chains were analyzed by immunosequencing. In the original analysis: TCRs in the repertoires were matched against a reference library of SARS-CoV-2-specific TCRs that had been generated with the MIRA antigen-specificity platform. Breadth was defined as the fraction of unique TCRs that were SARS-CoV-2-associated. Depth was defined as the fraction of total T cells that were SARS-CoV-2-associated. Each spike-specific TCR was assigned to its reactive spike region and to a CD4 or CD8 class using the MIRA data. Log10-transformed breadth and depth values were compared by one-way ANOVA with Sidak's multiple comparisons tests. Entries here come from immuneACCESS through TCRdb and include only in-frame sequences with V and J called. Some clones fail to appear in such tables; in the studies checked, an unresolved V gene covers under half of the shortfall, and the cause of the remainder is unknown. V and J calls and clone size come straight from that table; D and trimming were deduced from the DNA. A total of 100,000 to 120,000 clones appear in this sample, 70% to 90% of them only once. Of the sample, 2.5% to 3% falls within the top ten clones.

The paper's findings and limits, for the study overall: Spike-specific TCR breadth and depth rose significantly after two AZD1222 doses compared with day 0 and with MenACWY recipients. Reportedly, almost half of the unique spike-specific TCRs recognized epitopes lying outside the regions that are mutated in the B.1.351 and B.1.1.7 variants. Vaccine-associated CD4 TCRs spanned the whole spike protein, with dominant responses in regions 160-218 and 743-854. The 56-69-year group was small, and its depth increase did not reach significance, likely because of low power. Most participants were white British and females outnumbered males, and the authors suggested that clonal diversity may have been underestimated. Because no day 14 peak-response samples were available, the repertoires could be characterized only after the peak T cell response. Conclusions about previously exposed vaccinees are limited because only a handful of AZD1222 recipients were SARS-CoV-2 seropositive at baseline.

The material was peripheral blood, obtained on day 0 of AZD1222 vaccination. This sequence uses TRBV3-1 (or the pseudogene TRBV3-2) and TRBJ1-6, with no confidently assigned D gene. The source is an adult in good health. At the DNA level, the sequence is TGTGCCAGCAGCCAAGAGAGGAGGGTTGGTTCACCCCTCCACTTT. Its translation is CASSQERRVGSPLHF.